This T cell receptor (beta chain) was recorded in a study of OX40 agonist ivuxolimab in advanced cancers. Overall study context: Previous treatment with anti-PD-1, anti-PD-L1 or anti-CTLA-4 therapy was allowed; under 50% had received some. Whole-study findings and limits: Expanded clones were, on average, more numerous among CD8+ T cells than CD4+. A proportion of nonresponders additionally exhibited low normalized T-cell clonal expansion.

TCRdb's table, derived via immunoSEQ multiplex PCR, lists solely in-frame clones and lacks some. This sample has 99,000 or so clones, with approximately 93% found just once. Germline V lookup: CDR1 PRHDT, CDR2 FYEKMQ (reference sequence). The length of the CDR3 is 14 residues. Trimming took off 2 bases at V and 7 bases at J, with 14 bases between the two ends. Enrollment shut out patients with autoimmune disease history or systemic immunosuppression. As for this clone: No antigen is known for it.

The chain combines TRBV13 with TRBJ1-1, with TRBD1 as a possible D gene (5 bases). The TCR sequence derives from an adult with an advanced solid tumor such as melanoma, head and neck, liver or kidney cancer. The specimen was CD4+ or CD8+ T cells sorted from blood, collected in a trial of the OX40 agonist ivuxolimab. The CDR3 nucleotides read TGTGCCAGCAGCTTAATAGGGACCGAGAATGAAGCTTTCTTT. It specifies CASSLIGTENEAFF.